This T cell receptor beta chain derives from a study of OX40 agonist ivuxolimab in advanced cancers. Background on the study: Every patient in dose escalation had hepatocellular carcinoma, melanoma, renal cell or head and neck cancer.

Sequencing was performed with immunoSEQ multiplex PCR; in TCRdb, only in-frame clones are kept and a portion is missing. Among several thousand clones listed, approximately 70% were seen once. Study-wide points: In general, CD8+ T cells held more expanded clones than CD4+ did, on average. No antigen was identified for the clonally expanded peripheral T cells.

Germline CDR1 and CDR2: MNHNS and SASEGT. The CDR3 consists of 15 residues. As to this clone: Its antigen is still unknown. An end of the junction does not agree with germline; a read error may underlie this.

The chain combines TRBV6-1 with TRBJ1-2; D may be TRBD1 (6 bases). This clonotype was obtained from an adult with an advanced solid tumor such as melanoma, head and neck, liver or kidney cancer. The specimen comprised CD4+ or CD8+ T cells sorted from blood, sampled in a trial of the OX40 agonist ivuxolimab. This CDR3 is CAISEDRLHRRGYTF. CDR3 DNA sequence: TGTGCCATCAGTGAGGACAGACTCCACCGTAGAGGCTACACCTTC.